This T cell receptor (beta chain) emerged from a study of HIV-infected patients and healthy controls. MiXCR, applied by TCRdb to the 5' RACE reads, yields one record per CDR3 protein. The repertoire has tens of thousands of distinct CDR3 sequences, roughly 21% of them found once; the top ten carry 1.4%. This clonotype has more than one count but fewer than ten. Germline V gives CDR1 SGHTA, CDR2 FQGNSA. The CDR3 totals 15 residues. Trimming removed 5 bases at V and 0 bases at J, with 11 bases between. This TCR derives from a human donor in good health. J is TRBJ1-5 and V is TRBV7-2; no definite D call. Sequenced sample: CD4+ T cells from blood. The CDR3 here is CASSVTANSNQPQHF. In nucleotides, the CDR3 is TGTGCCAGCAGCGTAACAGCGAATAGCAATCAGCCCCAGCATTTT.